These 13 T cell receptor beta chains were sequenced from one sample in a study of PD-1 blockade in classical Hodgkin lymphoma. As for time point: cycle 4 day 1 (C4D1), after 5 to 7 weeks of nivolumab. Every patient was affected by relapse after autologous stem cell transplantation, while exposure to brentuximab vedotin was not uniform. From thawed PBMCs, CD8+ T cells were isolated by magnetic negative selection. Assay used: immunoSEQ multiplex PCR; TCRdb lists only in-frame clones, some missing. The table shows 15,000 or so clones, with about nine tenths occurring only once. The starting material was CD8+ T cells from blood, obtained before the fourth cycle of nivolumab. The receptors shown here come from a human donor with classical Hodgkin lymphoma.

The V gene is TRBV27, the J gene TRBJ1-5, with D uncertain. The CDR3 spans 15 residues. Germline loops: CDR1 MNHEY, CDR2 SMNVEV (reference sequence). The V gene lost 3 bases and the J gene lost 6 bases, with 15 bases spanning the gap. As DNA, the CDR3 is TGTGCCAGCAGTTTTTTAGGCAGATCGGGTCAGCCCCAGCATTTT. This gives the protein CASSFLGRSGQPQHF.

The chain recombines TRBV6-5 with TRBJ2-1; possibly TRBD1 for D (6 bases). V lost 7 bases, J lost 4 bases, and 14 bases lay in between. Per the germline V gene, CDR1 is MNHEY and CDR2 is SVGAGI. The CDR3 is 14 amino acids. CDR3 residues: CASTDRDTYNEQFF. CDR3 nucleotides: TGTGCCAGCACCGATAGGGACACATACAATGAGCAGTTCTTC.

This chain's CDR3 is CATSRDFYDSSGNTIYF. The CDR3 DNA follows: TGTGCCACCAGCAGAGACTTTTACGACAGCTCTGGAAACACCATATATTTT. The chain uses TRBV15 and TRBJ1-3; D may be TRBD1 (5 bases). CDR1 and CDR2 from the germline V gene are LNHNV and YYDKDF (reference sequence). Trimming took off 0 bases at V and 0 bases at J, with 12 bases between the two ends. The CDR3 totals 17 residues.

The chain links TRBV27 to TRBJ2-7; D gene ambiguous. V lost 3 bases to trimming and J lost 4 bases, with 13 bases between them. This CDR3 spans 14 amino acids. Germline CDR1 and CDR2: MNHEY and SMNVEV (reference sequence). The CDR3 region is CASSFGSLGYEQYF. The DNA of the CDR3 is TGTGCCAGCAGTTTCGGCAGTCTGGGATACGAGCAGTACTTC.

This chain links TRBV27 with TRBJ2-7; the D is unclear. The CDR3 has 13 residues. CDR1 MNHEY and CDR2 SMNVEV come from the germline V gene (reference sequence). V lost 0 bases, J lost 7 bases, and 10 bases lay in between. The CDR3 protein is CASSLSAYSEQYF. CDR3 bases: TGTGCCAGCAGTTTATCCGCGTATTCGGAGCAGTACTTC.

The rearrangement uses TRBV13 and TRBJ2-7; 8 bases agree with TRBD1. In germline, CDR1 is PRHDT, CDR2 FYEKMQ (reference sequence). The trim removed 3 bases at V and 5 bases at J, leaving 6 bases unmatched. The CDR3 loop spans 14 amino acids. The CDR3 loop is CASSLGRGLDEQYF. CDR3 coding DNA: TGTGCCAGCAGCTTGGGCAGGGGGCTAGACGAGCAGTACTTC. The full variable domain, rest sourced from reference TRBV13 and TRBJ2-7, is AAGVIQSPRHLIKEKRETATLKCYPIPRHDTVYWYQQGPGQDPQFLISFYEKMQSDKGSIPDRFSAQQFSDYHSELNMSSLELGDSALYFCASSLGRGLDEQYFGPGTRLTVT.

About this clone: Compared with germline, one end of the junction differs, possibly owing to a read error. The sample contains more than one DNA sequence encoding this CDR3. The chain couples TRBV5-4 to TRBJ2-1; maybe TRBD2 (5 bases). The length of the CDR3 is 15 residues. Germline CDR1 reads SGHNT; CDR2 reads YYREEE (reference sequence). CDR3 region: CASSLSSGLHNEQFF. The CDR3 nucleotides are TGTGCTAGCAGCTTGAGCAGCGGCCTGCACAATGAGCAGTTCTTC.

This chain links TRBV2 with TRBJ2-1, with D tentatively TRBD2 (5 bases). Trimming left V 3 bases short and J 2 bases short, with 17 bases between. The CDR3 contains 17 residues. Per germline, CDR1 SNHLY and CDR2 FYNNEI. DNA for the CDR3: TGTGCCAGCAGTGAGCGCGGCCACGGGATCCCCTACAATGAGCAGTTCTTC. This encodes CASSERGHGIPYNEQFF.

The V call is TRBV7-2, the J call TRBJ1-4, with a possible D match to TRBD1 (6 bases). The CDR3 loop spans 17 amino acids. Deletions cut 0 bases from V and 6 bases from J, with 17 bases between. Germline CDR1 SGHTA, CDR2 FQGNSA. The CDR3 loop is CASSLAPLGGVDEKLFF. As DNA, the CDR3 is TGTGCCAGCAGCTTAGCACCTCTTGGGGGCGTAGATGAAAAACTGTTTTTT.

V and J are TRBV2 and TRBJ2-2; no definite D call. Germline V gives CDR1 SNHLY, CDR2 FYNNEI. With 4 bases removed from V and 5 bases from J, the gap between germline ends came to 17 bases. This CDR3 contains 16 residues. The CDR3 region has the DNA TGTGCCAGCAGTGTGACTGGACCCGGGTGGACCGGGGAGCTGTTTTTT. It yields the protein CASSVTGPGWTGELFF.

The V and J genes are TRBV7-9 and TRBJ2-7, with D hard to call. Germline loops: CDR1 SEHNR, CDR2 FQNEAQ (reference sequence). The V gene lost 5 bases and the J gene lost 0 bases, with 14 bases spanning the gap. This CDR3 is 15 amino acids long. In nucleotides, the CDR3 is TGTGCCAGCAGCCTAGGGTCCGACCTCTCCTACGAGCAGTACTTC. Residues: CASSLGSDLSYEQYF.

The chain combines TRBV11-1 with TRBJ2-2; D not certain. Germline V gene lookup returns CDR1 SGHAT and CDR2 FQDESV (reference sequence). The CDR3 runs to 16 residues. Trimming removed 1 base from V and 0 bases from J, with 9 bases in between. In DNA, the CDR3 is TGTGCCAGCAGCTTAGGGTACTTGGCGAACACCGGGGAGCTGTTTTTT. The encoded protein is CASSLGYLANTGELFF.

The chain links TRBV2 to TRBJ1-2; D not resolved. Germline V gene sequence: CDR1 SNHLY, CDR2 FYNNEI. The V gene lost 2 bases and the J gene lost 1 base, with 11 bases spanning the gap. CDR3 length equals 15 residues. The CDR3 region is CASSERQEHNYGYTF. The CDR3 nucleotides are TGTGCCAGCAGTGAAAGGCAGGAACATAACTATGGCTACACCTTC.